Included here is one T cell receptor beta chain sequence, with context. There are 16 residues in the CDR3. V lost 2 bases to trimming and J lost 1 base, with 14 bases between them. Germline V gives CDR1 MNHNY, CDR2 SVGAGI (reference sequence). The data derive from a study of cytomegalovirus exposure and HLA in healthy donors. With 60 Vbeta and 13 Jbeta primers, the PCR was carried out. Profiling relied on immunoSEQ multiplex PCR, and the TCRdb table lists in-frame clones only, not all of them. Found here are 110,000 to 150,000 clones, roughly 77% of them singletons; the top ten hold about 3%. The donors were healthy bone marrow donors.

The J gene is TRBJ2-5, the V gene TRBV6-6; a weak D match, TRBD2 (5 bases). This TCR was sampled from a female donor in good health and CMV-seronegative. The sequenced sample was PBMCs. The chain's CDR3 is CASSYRGSGVQETQYF. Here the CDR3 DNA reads TGTGCCAGCAGTTACCGAGGCTCCGGGGTCCAAGAGACCCAGTACTTC.